Below, 24 T cell receptor beta chains from the same sample are listed, as sequenced in a study of immune evolution from preneoplasia to lung adenocarcinoma. Only in-frame clones appear in the TCRdb table, and some are missing; sequencing was by immunoSEQ multiplex PCR. Of roughly 21,000 clones in the sample, 70% to 85% were seen once. Specimen: FFPE invasive lung adenocarcinoma tissue. Receptors originate from a person between 55 and 70 years old with lung adenocarcinoma.

The chain carries TRBV28 and TRBJ1-2; 8 bases map to TRBD1. V dropped 6 bases and J dropped 6; count of bases not matched to a gene: 9. Germline assignment: CDR1 MDHEN and CDR2 SYDVKM. The CDR3 runs to 14 residues. CDR3 in amino acids: CASSPSDREDGYTF. In DNA, the CDR3 is TGTGCCAGCAGCCCCTCGGACAGGGAGGATGGCTACACCTTC.

In this sample, this clone turned up once. The V call is TRBV27, the J call TRBJ2-2; 8 nucleotides match TRBD2. Germline CDR1 is MNHEY and CDR2 is SMNVEV (reference sequence). CDR3 length: 15 amino acids. J lost 0 bases, V lost 6 bases, and 3 bases had no gene match. For the CDR3, the DNA is TGTGCCAGCAGGACTAGCGCGACGAACACCGGGGAGCTGTTTTTT. Translated, it gives CASRTSATNTGELFF.

The chain couples TRBV6-1 to TRBJ2-1; 7 bases agree with TRBD1. This CDR3 region has 16 residues. J gave up 0 bases and V 3 bases, and 5 bases lay outside the gene matches. Germline lookup yields CDR1 MNHNS and CDR2 SASEGT. The CDR3 reads CASSEGRDSSYNEQFF. The CDR3, as DNA: TGTGCCAGCAGTGAGGGCCGGGACAGCTCCTACAATGAGCAGTTCTTC.

The chain is built from TRBV6-4 and TRBJ1-2, with no clear D. Trimming cost V 5 bases and J 4 bases, with 20 bases left between them. The CDR3 is 16 amino acids. Germline CDR1 MRHNA, CDR2 SNTAGT. The CDR3: CASSILAHGKTYGYTF. CDR3 sequence (DNA): TGTGCCAGCAGTATCCTGGCCCACGGAAAGACCTATGGCTACACCTTC.

The CDR3 reads CASSGKGTGELFF. In DNA, the CDR3 is TGTGCCAGCAGCGGGAAGGGGACCGGGGAGCTGTTTTTT. This chain connects TRBV5-6 to TRBJ2-2; D is perhaps TRBD1 (5 bases). Germline CDR1 and CDR2: SGHDT and YYEEEE. Between the trimmed V and J ends, which lost 4 bases and 5 bases, there was a span of 9 bases. This CDR3 has 13 residues.

The J gene is TRBJ2-1, the V gene TRBV11-2; D gene ambiguous. The CDR3 has 13 residues. The V gene lost 0 bases and the J gene lost 10 bases, with 10 bases spanning the gap. Germline V gene lookup returns CDR1 SGHAT and CDR2 FQNNGV. The CDR3 region has the DNA TGTGCCAGCAGCTTAGAACCACTAAAAGAGCAGTTCTTC. Amino acids: CASSLEPLKEQFF. Full variable domain (remainder filled in from reference TRBV11-2 and TRBJ2-1): EAGVAQSPRYKIIEKRQSVAFWCNPISGHATLYWYQQILGQGPKLLIQFQNNGVVDDSQLPKDRFSAERLKGVDSTLKIQPAKLEDSAVYLCASSLEPLKEQFFGPGTRLTVL.

This chain uses TRBV7-2 with TRBJ1-2; no firm D call. CDR3 length equals 13 residues. Looked up from germline, CDR1 is SGHTA and CDR2 is FQGNSA. The ends were cut back, 4 bases at V and 8 bases at J, with 14 bases in the middle. This chain's CDR3 is CASSSKVRGGYTF. CDR3 in DNA: TGTGCCAGCAGCTCAAAGGTCCGTGGGGGCTACACCTTC.

This chain connects TRBV4-1 to TRBJ2-6; D is perhaps TRBD1 (5 bases). Germline V gives CDR1 MGHRA, CDR2 YSYEKL. This CDR3 is built from 18 residues. V shed 0 bases and J shed 0 bases, with 12 bases lying between them. The CDR3 bases are TGCGCCAGCAGCCAAGATCTAACAGGAAGCTCTGGGGCCAACGTCCTGACTTTC. Its translation is CASSQDLTGSSGANVLTF.

The chain joins TRBV19 to TRBJ1-3, with D unresolved. Trimming shortened V by 7 bases and J by 0 bases, and 13 bases separated the two germline ends. The germline CDR1 and CDR2 sequences are LNHDA and SQIVND (reference sequence). CDR3 length equals 15 residues. Here the CDR3 reads CASKGVLSSGNTIYF. CDR3 sequence (DNA): TGTGCCAGTAAAGGAGTACTGAGCTCTGGAAACACCATATATTTT.

J is TRBJ2-5 and V is TRBV14, with 8 bases identical to TRBD1. This CDR3 has 14 amino acids. Germline-derived CDR1 and CDR2 are SGHDN and FVKESK. V trimming: 2 bases; J trimming: 2 bases; junction bases outside the gene matches: 1. The DNA for the CDR3 is TGTGCCAGCAGCCAAAACAGGGGGCAAGAGACCCAGTACTTC. Translated: CASSQNRGQETQYF.

The chain employs TRBV4-2 and TRBJ1-1; the D gene is possibly TRBD1 (6 bases). The V end was cut by 1 base, the J end by 1 base, with 10 bases between. This CDR3 is 15 amino acids long. Looked up from germline, CDR1 is LGHNA and CDR2 is YNFKEQ. The CDR3 bases are TGTGCCAGCAGCCAAGGCACGACAGGGAACACTGAAGCTTTCTTT. This sequence encodes CASSQGTTGNTEAFF.

This clone appeared a few times. The J gene is TRBJ2-5, the V gene TRBV15, with 7 nucleotides matching TRBD2. CDR3 size: 17 residues. Germline V gene data show CDR1 as LNHNV and CDR2 as YYDKDF (reference sequence). After removal of 1 base from V and 3 bases from J, the junction contained 11 bases not matched to a gene. The CDR3 DNA is TGTGCCACCAGCAGAGGGACCGAAGGAAGCGGGAAAGAGACCCAGTACTTC. Amino acid sequence: CATSRGTEGSGKETQYF. Variable domain in full (rest from reference TRBV15 and TRBJ2-5): DAMVIQNPRYQVTQFGKPVTLSCSQTLNHNVMYWYQQKSSQAPKLLFHYYDKDFNNEADTPDNFQSRRPNTSFCFLDIRSPGLGDTAMYLCATSRGTEGSGKETQYFGPGTRLLVL.

V is TRBV11-3 and J is TRBJ1-3; TRBD1 might be the D (5 bases). Per the germline V gene, CDR1 is SGHNT and CDR2 is YENEEA. Trimming pared 10 bases from V and 0 bases from J, leaving 10 bases between. CDR3 length: 13 amino acids. CDR3 sequence: CATSGGSGNTIYF. DNA for the CDR3: TGTGCCACCTCGGGGGGCTCTGGAAACACCATATATTTT.

This sequence joins TRBV4-1 and TRBJ1-4; possibly TRBD1 for D (5 bases). CDR1 and CDR2 from the germline V gene are MGHRA and YSYEKL. CDR3 length: 17 amino acids. The V and J ends lost 0 bases and 11 bases respectively, with 22 bases between them. CDR3 loop: CASSQEVVYTGGPKLFF. Here the CDR3 DNA reads TGCGCCAGCAGCCAAGAAGTGGTATATACGGGGGGACCCAAACTGTTTTTT.

This chain links TRBV7-9 with TRBJ1-1; D not resolved. CDR3 length: 11 residues. Germline CDR1 is SEHNR and CDR2 is FQNEAQ (reference sequence). Between the trimmed V and J ends, which lost 5 bases and 7 bases, there was a span of 8 bases. CDR3 DNA sequence: TGTGCCAGCAGCCCAGAGTTTGAAGCTTTCTTT. Translation: CASSPEFEAFF. Together with reference TRBV7-9 and TRBJ1-1, the CDR3 gives the full variable domain: DTGVSQNPRHKITKRGQNVTFRCDPISEHNRLYWYRQTLGQGPEFLTYFQNEAQLEKSRLLSDRFSAERPKGSFSTLEIQRTEQGDSAMYLCASSPEFEAFFGQGTRLTVV.

The chain is built from TRBV27 and TRBJ2-7, with 8 bases fitting TRBD2. The CDR3 has 17 residues. V shed 6 bases, J shed 4 bases, and the junction held 17 bases outside the gene matches. Germline assignment: CDR1 MNHEY and CDR2 SMNVEV (reference sequence). The CDR3 DNA follows: TGTGCCAGCAGCTTTACCATGACGGGCGGGAGGCGGTACGAGCAGTACTTC. Residues: CASSFTMTGGRRYEQYF.

The gene calls are TRBV28 and TRBJ2-7; D is unresolved. Germline CDR1 reads MDHEN; CDR2 reads SYDVKM. This CDR3 has 14 amino acids. V shed 6 bases and J shed 4 bases, with 16 bases lying between them. CDR3 in amino acids: CASRKPLGRYEQYF. The CDR3 nucleotides read TGTGCCAGCAGGAAGCCCTTGGGAAGGTACGAGCAGTACTTC.

The chain uses TRBV2 and TRBJ2-5; 7 bases line up with TRBD1. V gave up 5 bases and J gave up 7 bases; unmatched junction bases: 7. The CDR3 consists of 13 residues. The germline V gene encodes CDR1 SNHLY and CDR2 FYNNEI. The CDR3 sequence is CASSLRPGGTQYF. In DNA, the CDR3 is TGTGCCAGCAGTCTTAGGCCAGGGGGGACCCAGTACTTC.

The chain has TRBV7-9 and TRBJ2-3, with D uncertain. The CDR3 loop spans 14 amino acids. Germline V CDR1 and CDR2: SEHNR, FQNEAQ (reference sequence). Trimming took 5 bases from V and 0 from J, leaving 9 bases between them. DNA of the CDR3: TGTGCCAGCAGCACCCTGGCCAGCACAGATACGCAGTATTTT. Residues: CASSTLASTDTQYF.

The chain links TRBV5-4 to TRBJ2-3, with 8 positions matching TRBD2. This CDR3 has 13 amino acids. Germline assignment: CDR1 SGHNT and CDR2 YYREEE (reference sequence). The J segment lost 1 base and the V segment lost 7 bases, leaving 2 bases of the junction unmatched. The DNA for the CDR3 is TGTGCCAGCCAACTAGCGGGCACAGATACGCAGTATTTT. Its translation is CASQLAGTDTQYF.

This clone was picked up a small number of times. J is TRBJ1-2 and V is TRBV6-5; possible D gene TRBD1, 5 bases. Germline V CDR1 and CDR2: MNHEY, SVGAGI. V shed 11 bases and J shed 6 bases, with 16 bases lying between them. The CDR3 runs 12 residues. The CDR3: CASRGREHGYTF. The DNA for the CDR3 is TGTGCCTCGAGGGGCAGGGAGCATGGCTACACCTTC.

This clone was picked up a small number of times. The rearrangement uses TRBV6-5 and TRBJ2-7, with D unresolved. Germline V gene lookup returns CDR1 MNHEY and CDR2 SVGAGI. This CDR3 is built from 13 residues. V gave up 7 bases and J gave up 0 bases, with 10 bases separating them. In DNA form, the CDR3 reads TGTGCCAGCATTCGGCTCGGCTCCTACGAGCAGTACTTC. This translates into CASIRLGSYEQYF.

In this sample, this clone turned up once. This chain connects TRBV7-2 to TRBJ1-2, with TRBD1 as a possible D gene (6 bases). V was trimmed by 5 bases and J by 8 bases, leaving 21 bases between them. Looked up from germline, CDR1 is SGHTA and CDR2 is FQGNSA. The CDR3 consists of 15 residues. The CDR3 reads CASSPTGRLLVGYTF. CDR3 DNA: TGTGCCAGCAGCCCCACAGGGCGCCTTTTGGTGGGCTACACCTTC.

The chain employs TRBV7-9 and TRBJ1-2; D may be TRBD1 (5 bases). This CDR3 has 13 amino acids. Looked up from germline, CDR1 is SEHNR and CDR2 is FQNEAQ (reference sequence). V dropped 3 bases and J dropped 4 bases, with 9 bases sitting between them. DNA of the CDR3: TGTGCCAGCAGCTTGAGGACAAGCTATGGCTACACCTTC. Its translation: CASSLRTSYGYTF.